The entry below describes one T cell receptor (beta chain). The target antigen is unknown. The treatment: about 20 received Ad26.COV2.S at low or high dose, single or two shots; about 5 received placebo; per-sample allocation not given. After the first vaccine or placebo injection, samples were drawn on day 63. The vaccine antigen was prefusion-stabilized Wuhan SARS-CoV-2 spike. Produced via immunoSEQ multiplex PCR; TCRdb's table is partial and in-frame only. The data hold some 480,000 clones, with roughly 87% observed a single time. These data are taken from a study of Ad26.COV2.S vaccination and SARS-CoV-2 variants. About the study: Once or twice, 56 days apart, Ad26.COV2.S was delivered intramuscularly. General study results and limits: There was reportedly substantial breadth in spike-specific CD8+ and CD4+ T cell responses after vaccination.

Germline V gene lookup returns CDR1 MDHEN and CDR2 SYDVKM. Trimming took off 6 bases at V and 5 bases at J, with 19 bases between the two ends. The CDR3 length is 15 residues. This TCR derives from a person between 18 and 65 years old who received the Ad26.COV2.S COVID-19 vaccine or a placebo. Material: peripheral blood, obtained in a trial of Ad26.COV2.S vaccine versus placebo. The V call is TRBV28, the J call TRBJ1-1; D uncertain. The CDR3, as DNA: TGTGCCAGCAGCCCACCGAAGGTTTTCGCAACTGAAGCTTTCTTT. It specifies CASSPPKVFATEAFF. Filled out from reference TRBV28 and TRBJ1-1, the complete variable domain reads DVKVTQSSRYLVKRTGEKVFLECVQDMDHENMFWYRQDPGLGLRLIYFSYDVKMKEKGDIPEGYSVSREKKERFSLILESASTNQTSMYLCASSPPKVFATEAFFGQGTRLTVV.